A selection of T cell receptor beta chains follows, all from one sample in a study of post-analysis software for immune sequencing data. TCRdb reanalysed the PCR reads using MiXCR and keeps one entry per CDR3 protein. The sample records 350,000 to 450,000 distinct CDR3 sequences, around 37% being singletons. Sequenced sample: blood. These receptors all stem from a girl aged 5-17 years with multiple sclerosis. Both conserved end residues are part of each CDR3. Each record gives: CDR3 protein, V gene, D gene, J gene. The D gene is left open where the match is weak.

CDR3 protein: CASSPPGGRETQYF
V gene: TRBV18
D gene: TRBD1
J gene: TRBJ2-5

CDR3 protein: CAGQEDTGELFF
V gene: TRBV2
D gene: -
J gene: TRBJ2-2

CDR3 protein: CSVAQAGERSYNEQYF
V gene: TRBV29-1
D gene: TRBD2
J gene: TRBJ2-7

CDR3 protein: CASSPNKLHYGYTF
V gene: TRBV4-1
D gene: -
J gene: TRBJ1-2

CDR3 protein: CASSRTSGVPGLHEQFF
V gene: TRBV5-1
D gene: TRBD2
J gene: TRBJ2-1

CDR3 protein: CASSPGGKTQYF
V gene: TRBV7-9
D gene: -
J gene: TRBJ2-5

CDR3 protein: CASSLTDSGDTEAFF
V gene: TRBV6-5
D gene: -
J gene: TRBJ1-1

CDR3 protein: CAISDSQGNSEAFF
V gene: TRBV10-3
D gene: -
J gene: TRBJ1-1

CDR3 protein: CASSSHELVRKYNEQFF
V gene: TRBV7-2
D gene: -
J gene: TRBJ2-1

CDR3 protein: CSARSRSSYNEQFF
V gene: TRBV20-1
D gene: -
J gene: TRBJ2-1

CDR3 protein: CASSASNQPQHF
V gene: TRBV2
D gene: -
J gene: TRBJ1-5

CDR3 protein: CASSQALVRGAEETQYF
V gene: TRBV4-2
D gene: TRBD2
J gene: TRBJ2-5

CDR3 protein: CASSSITGGNYEQYF
V gene: TRBV5-1
D gene: TRBD1
J gene: -

CDR3 protein: CAISQNTEAFF
V gene: TRBV10-3
D gene: -
J gene: TRBJ1-1

CDR3 protein: CSVGRTVQETQYF
V gene: TRBV29-1
D gene: -
J gene: TRBJ2-5

CDR3 protein: CATSPKGTSGGTYEQYF
V gene: TRBV15
D gene: TRBD2
J gene: -

CDR3 protein: CASSLRSDRPLYEQYF
V gene: TRBV7-8
D gene: -
J gene: TRBJ2-7

CDR3 protein: CASSLTNRGGQYF
V gene: TRBV12-3/TRBV12-4
D gene: -
J gene: TRBJ2-7

CDR3 protein: CASSSGEYEQYF
V gene: TRBV5-4
D gene: -
J gene: TRBJ2-7

CDR3 protein: CASSKSFGGQDTQYF
V gene: TRBV18
D gene: -
J gene: TRBJ2-3

CDR3 protein: CASSHATGTQYNEQFF
V gene: TRBV4-2
D gene: -
J gene: TRBJ2-1

CDR3 protein: CASSLRGESQPQHF
V gene: TRBV12-3/TRBV12-4
D gene: -
J gene: TRBJ1-5

CDR3 protein: CASRRRGQYNEQFF
V gene: TRBV7-2
D gene: -
J gene: TRBJ2-1

CDR3 protein: CASSLARQGYQETQYF
V gene: TRBV28
D gene: TRBD1
J gene: TRBJ2-5

CDR3 protein: CASSLIKGNYGYTF
V gene: TRBV5-1
D gene: -
J gene: TRBJ1-2

CDR3 protein: CASSQPGSGELFF
V gene: TRBV3-1
D gene: -
J gene: TRBJ2-2

CDR3 protein: CASSYHRDYTDTQYF
V gene: TRBV6-5
D gene: -
J gene: TRBJ2-3

CDR3 protein: CASSQGGVRYGYTF
V gene: TRBV4-1
D gene: -
J gene: TRBJ1-2

CDR3 protein: CAGSPQGQTRGTEAFF
V gene: TRBV27
D gene: TRBD1
J gene: TRBJ1-1

CDR3 protein: CASSSQILSTDTQYF
V gene: TRBV12-3/TRBV12-4
D gene: -
J gene: TRBJ2-3

CDR3 protein: CSATYGGGNSNQPQHF
V gene: TRBV20-1
D gene: -
J gene: TRBJ1-5

CDR3 protein: CASSETPGQGNTEAFF
V gene: TRBV4-2
D gene: TRBD1
J gene: TRBJ1-1

CDR3 protein: CASSLGGLKIISNQPQHF
V gene: TRBV28
D gene: -
J gene: TRBJ1-5

CDR3 protein: CASSPARTGGVYGYTF
V gene: TRBV28
D gene: TRBD1
J gene: TRBJ1-2

CDR3 protein: CASNRMDVGANVLTF
V gene: TRBV6-6
D gene: -
J gene: TRBJ2-6

CDR3 protein: CSVRGESNQPQHF
V gene: TRBV29-1
D gene: -
J gene: TRBJ1-5

CDR3 protein: CAWSTMGRNTEAFF
V gene: TRBV30
D gene: -
J gene: TRBJ1-1

CDR3 protein: CASTPREDPVKNIQYF
V gene: TRBV5-5
D gene: TRBD2
J gene: TRBJ2-4

CDR3 protein: CAISAGGALGNQPQHF
V gene: TRBV10-3
D gene: -
J gene: TRBJ1-5

CDR3 protein: CASGGAPEAQYF
V gene: TRBV12-3/TRBV12-4
D gene: -
J gene: TRBJ2-5

CDR3 protein: CSVDQGSREKLFF
V gene: TRBV29-1
D gene: -
J gene: TRBJ1-4

CDR3 protein: CASSLTGASATNEKLFF
V gene: TRBV6-1
D gene: TRBD1
J gene: TRBJ1-4

CDR3 protein: CASSLGGLGDGEKLFF
V gene: TRBV7-2
D gene: -
J gene: TRBJ1-4